This T cell receptor beta chain was found in a study of cytomegalovirus exposure and HLA in healthy donors. The study, taken as a whole, reports: Analyzed later, most CMV-associated TCR beta chains appeared HLA-restricted. For TCR beta chains, V- and J-gene trimming was later linked to a missense DCLRE1C variant.

The study ran its PCR with 60 Vbeta and 13 Jbeta primers. Produced via immunoSEQ multiplex PCR; TCRdb's table is partial and in-frame only. This table holds 95,000 to 150,000 clones, more than 70% found once. Remarks on this clone: Antigen: not known.

The origin of this receptor is a man aged 45 to 65 in good health and CMV-seronegative. The specimen sequenced was PBMCs.

The CDR3 bases are TGTGCCAGCAGTTTGTCCAGGGCGAGCACAGATACGCAGTATTTT. This codes for CASSLSRASTDTQYF. This chain joins TRBV27 and TRBJ2-3, with D tentatively TRBD1 (5 bases). The CDR3 is 15 amino acids. The V gene lost 3 bases and the J gene lost 0 bases, with 10 bases spanning the gap. Germline V lookup: CDR1 MNHEY, CDR2 SMNVEV (reference sequence).